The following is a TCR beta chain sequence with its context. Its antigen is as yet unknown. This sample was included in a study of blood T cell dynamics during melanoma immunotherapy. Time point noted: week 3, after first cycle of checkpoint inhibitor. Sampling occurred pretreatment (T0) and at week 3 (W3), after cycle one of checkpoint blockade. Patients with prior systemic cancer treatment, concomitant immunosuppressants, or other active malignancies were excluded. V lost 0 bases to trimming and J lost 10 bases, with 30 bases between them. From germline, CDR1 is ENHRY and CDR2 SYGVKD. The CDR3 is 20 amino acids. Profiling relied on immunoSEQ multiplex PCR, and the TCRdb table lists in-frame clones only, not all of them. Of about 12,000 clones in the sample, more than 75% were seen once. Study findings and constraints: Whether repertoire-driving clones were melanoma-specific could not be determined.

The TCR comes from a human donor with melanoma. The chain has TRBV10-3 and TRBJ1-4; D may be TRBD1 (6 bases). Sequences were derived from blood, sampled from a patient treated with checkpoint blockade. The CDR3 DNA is TGTGCCATCAGTGAGTCGATCTTTTCAGGGGCCCGTCCAGGCCTCGTAAAACTGTTTTTT. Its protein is CAISESIFSGARPGLVKLFF.